This T cell receptor (beta chain) was identified during a study of blood T cell repertoires in COVID-19. Looking at the study overall: Spain, Italy and the United States supplied samples that represented acute and convalescent COVID-19. In each case, the material was cDNA or gDNA derived from T cells, B-cell-depleted T cells, or PBMCs.

Original methodology: Reference gene primer amplification gave nucleated cell count estimates. This table comes from immunoSEQ multiplex PCR, and its TCRdb copy is limited to in-frame clones, with some not included. V, J and clone size reflect that table, while D and trimming were determined from the DNA. The repertoire holds 290,000 or so clones, approximately 86% seen once, with around 1.4% in the top ten. This CDR3 is 13 amino acids long. In germline, CDR1 is SNHLY, CDR2 FYNNEI. V was clipped by 4 bases and J by 3 bases, with 9 bases between them. The receptor comes from a man aged 65 to 85 with acute or convalescent COVID-19. V usage is TRBV2 and J usage is TRBJ1-2; D is ambiguous. The sample taken for sequencing was peripheral blood. This CDR3 reads CASSAEGDYGYTF. Written as DNA, the CDR3 is TGTGCCAGCAGTGCCGAGGGTGACTATGGCTACACCTTC.